This passage covers 28 T cell receptor beta chains from one sample sequenced in a study of beta chain features in type 1 diabetes. Study observations and caveats: Patients with Type 1 diabetes showed moderately but significantly shorter TCRB CDR3s in all four CD4+ subsets.

These receptors lack a known antigen. What was sequenced were expressed TCRB transcripts, since all of the isolated RNA had been reverse transcribed. Method: immunoSEQ multiplex PCR; TCRdb's copy keeps in-frame clones and lacks some. In the table there are about 340,000 clones, 13% of which are singletons. Sequencing was carried out using naive CD4+ T cells from blood. All receptors derive from a young woman with type 1 diabetes.

This chain connects TRBV19 to TRBJ1-1, with a tentative D call TRBD1 (5 bases). The CDR3 sequence is 15 residues long. Trimming stripped 1 base from V and 1 base from J, with 10 bases between. CDR1 is LNHDA, CDR2 SQIVND, per germline (reference sequence). In DNA, the CDR3 is TGTGCCAGTAGTATAGGGACACGGTGGAACACTGAAGCTTTCTTT. This translates into CASSIGTRWNTEAFF. Looking up the rest from reference TRBV19 and TRBJ1-1 gives the full variable domain: DGGITQSPKYLFRKEGQNVTLSCEQNLNHDAMYWYRQDPGQGLRLIYYSQIVNDFQKGDIAEGYSVSREKKESFPLTVTSAQKNPTAFYLCASSIGTRWNTEAFFGQGTRLTVV.

The rearrangement joins TRBV4-1 to TRBJ2-3; 7 bases align to TRBD2. Germline CDR1 MGHRA, CDR2 YSYEKL. The CDR3 loop spans 15 amino acids. The J segment lost 1 base and the V segment lost 4 bases, leaving 5 bases of the junction unmatched. The CDR3 DNA reads as TGCGCCAGCAGCCCCCGGGAGGAGGGCACAGATACGCAGTATTTT. Residues: CASSPREEGTDTQYF.

This clone has a count of ten or more. Other DNA sequences in the sample encode the same CDR3. The rearrangement uses TRBV18 and TRBJ1-1; maybe TRBD1 (5 bases). Trimming left V 3 bases short and J 0 bases short, with 5 bases between. The germline V gene has CDR1 KGHSH and CDR2 LQKENI. This CDR3 contains 13 residues. The CDR3 loop is CASSPDMNTEAFF. CDR3 nucleotides: TGTGCCAGCTCACCGGACATGAACACTGAAGCTTTCTTT.

This clone was seen only a few times. The rearrangement joins TRBV6-1 to TRBJ1-1; D is unclear. V shed 7 bases and J shed 5 bases, with 14 bases lying between them. The CDR3 is made up of 13 amino acids. From germline, CDR1 is MNHNS and CDR2 SASEGT. The CDR3 DNA reads as TGTGCCAGCACCGTAAAGGGAGGGACTGAAGCTTTCTTT. As protein: CASTVKGGTEAFF.

The chain joins TRBV11-2 to TRBJ2-1; TRBD2 aligns across 9 bases. Germline V lookup: CDR1 SGHAT, CDR2 FQNNGV. This CDR3 has 14 residues. V was clipped by 5 bases and J by 6 bases; unmatched bases: 5. The CDR3 spells CASSGISGSNEQFF. The CDR3 nucleotides read TGTGCCAGCAGCGGAATTAGCGGGAGCAATGAGCAGTTCTTC.

This clone was recorded a few times. The chain carries TRBV30 and TRBJ2-1; 8 nucleotides line up with TRBD1. V was clipped by 2 bases and J by 9 bases; unmatched bases: 6. The CDR3 sequence is 13 residues long. Germline values: CDR1 GTSNPN, CDR2 SVGIG (reference sequence). For the CDR3, the DNA is TGTGCCTGGAGTCCAGGACAGGGCGCTGAGCAGTTCTTC. Protein sequence: CAWSPGQGAEQFF.

The table lists this clone with a few counts. This chain connects TRBV20-1 to TRBJ2-3; 7 positions agree with TRBD2. The CDR3 totals 11 residues. Germline loops: CDR1 DFQATT, CDR2 SNEGSKA (reference sequence). The CDR3 nucleotides are TGCACCGGACTAGTCACAGATACGCAGTATTTT. Amino acid sequence: CTGLVTDTQYF.

A few counts support this clone. This rearrangement joins TRBV18 to TRBJ1-2, with 7 bases aligning to TRBD1. The CDR3 loop spans 17 amino acids. Germline CDR1 reads KGHSH; CDR2 reads LQKENI. The ends lost 1 base at V and 6 bases at J; junction bases unmatched: 14. As DNA, the CDR3 is TGTGCCAGCTCACCACTGGACGGGACAGCTCTAACGAATGGCTACACCTTC. This encodes CASSPLDGTALTNGYTF.

This clone came up a few times. The V gene is TRBV15, the J gene TRBJ2-5, with D maybe TRBD1 (6 bases). The CDR3 consists of 15 residues. Looked up from germline, CDR1 is LNHNV and CDR2 is YYDKDF (reference sequence). Trimming stripped 0 bases from V and 2 bases from J, with 10 bases between. As DNA, the CDR3 is TGTGCCACCAGCAGAGATCCCCAGGGGCAAGAGACCCAGTACTTC. Its translation: CATSRDPQGQETQYF.

This chain uses TRBV27 with TRBJ2-6, with 8 bases aligning to TRBD2. The V segment lost 7 bases and the J segment 2 bases; nucleotides outside the gene matches: 7. The germline V gene has CDR1 MNHEY and CDR2 SMNVEV (reference sequence). This CDR3 comprises 16 residues. In nucleotides, the CDR3 is TGTGCCAGCATGGTCGGGGGGGTCACTGGGGCCAACGTCCTGACTTTC. It yields the protein CASMVGGVTGANVLTF.

The chain uses TRBV7-6 and TRBJ2-6; perhaps TRBD2 as D (6 bases). With 1 base removed from V and 2 bases from J, the gap between germline ends came to 9 bases. The CDR3 covers 16 residues. CDR1 is SGHVS and CDR2 is FNYEAQ in the germline V gene. The CDR3 here is CASSLEGRTGANVLTF. The CDR3 nucleotides are TGTGCCAGCAGCTTAGAAGGGAGGACTGGGGCCAACGTCCTGACTTTC.

The rearrangement links TRBV25-1 to TRBJ2-7; 7 positions match TRBD2. The germline CDR1 and CDR2 sequences are MGHDK and SYGVNS. This CDR3 is built from 15 residues. With 3 bases clipped from V and 0 bases from J, the junction kept 5 bases outside the gene matches. The CDR3 nucleotides read TGTGCCAGCAGTGATACCGGGAGGCTCTCCTACGAGCAGTACTTC. This codes for CASSDTGRLSYEQYF.

This sequence joins TRBV30 and TRBJ1-5; D gene uncertain. Per the germline V gene, CDR1 is GTSNPN and CDR2 is SVGIG (reference sequence). This CDR3 has 13 amino acids. Deletions cut 0 bases from V and 5 bases from J, with 8 bases between. CDR3 sequence: CAWSVDGYQPQHF. The CDR3 DNA reads TGTGCCTGGAGTGTAGACGGGTATCAGCCCCAGCATTTT. The whole variable domain, filled in from reference TRBV30 and TRBJ1-5, reads SQTIHQWPATLVQPVGSPLSLECTVEGTSNPNLYWYRQAAGRGLQLLFYSVGIGQISSEVPQNLSASRPQDRQFILSSKKLLLSDSGFYLCAWSVDGYQPQHFGDGTRLSIL.

This chain joins TRBV19 and TRBJ2-1, with TRBD2 as a possible D gene (6 bases). This CDR3 is 15 amino acids long. Trimming stripped 5 bases from V and 6 bases from J, with 17 bases between. Germline lookup yields CDR1 LNHDA and CDR2 SQIVND (reference sequence). The CDR3, as DNA: TGTGCCAGTAGTCTACTCCACCGGGGAGGCAATGAGCAGTTCTTC. This gives the protein CASSLLHRGGNEQFF.

This chain uses TRBV25-1 with TRBJ2-1, with 10 bases fitting TRBD1. After removal of 4 bases from V and 9 bases from J, the junction contained 9 bases not matched to a gene. The CDR3 has 15 amino acids. CDR1 MGHDK and CDR2 SYGVNS come from the germline V gene. The CDR3 DNA follows: TGTGCCAGCAGTGTGACAGGGGGCCCTCTGGGTGAGCAGTTCTTC. It specifies CASSVTGGPLGEQFF.

This clone was picked up a small number of times. The chain links TRBV11-2 to TRBJ1-1; the D is unclear. With 2 bases removed from V and 7 bases from J, the gap between germline ends came to 11 bases. This CDR3 has 13 amino acids. CDR1 is SGHAT and CDR2 is FQNNGV in the germline V gene. This CDR3 reads CASSLIRSGEAFF. The CDR3 nucleotides are TGTGCCAGCAGCTTAATTAGGTCGGGTGAAGCTTTCTTT.

This chain joins TRBV4-1 and TRBJ2-2; 9 nucleotides match TRBD1. This CDR3 comprises 14 residues. From germline, CDR1 is MGHRA and CDR2 YSYEKL. Trimming removed 4 bases from V and 6 bases from J; junction bases left unmatched: 3. CDR3 sequence (DNA): TGCGCCAGCAGCCTGGGACAGGGTTCCGGGGAGCTGTTTTTT. This sequence encodes CASSLGQGSGELFF.

V is TRBV9 and J is TRBJ2-3; 7 bases align to TRBD2. V gave up 4 bases and J gave up 2 bases; unmatched junction bases: 7. The germline gives CDR1 SGDLS, CDR2 YYNGEE. The CDR3 consists of 15 residues. In nucleotides, the CDR3 is TGTGCCAGCAGCCCCCTAGCGGATTACACAGATACGCAGTATTTT. This codes for CASSPLADYTDTQYF. Based on the CDR3 plus reference TRBV9 and TRBJ2-3, the full variable domain is DSGVTQTPKHLITATGQRVTLRCSPRSGDLSVYWYQQSLDQGLQFLIQYYNGEERAKGNILERFSAQQFPDLHSELNLSSLELGDSALYFCASSPLADYTDTQYFGPGTRLTVL.

The CDR3 DNA reads TGTGCCAGTAGCGAGACAGGCGACTATGGCTACACCTTC. It translates to CASSETGDYGYTF. The rearrangement links TRBV19 to TRBJ1-2; perhaps TRBD1 as D (6 bases). Looked up from germline, CDR1 is LNHDA and CDR2 is SQIVND (reference sequence). The V and J ends lost 6 bases and 3 bases respectively, with 11 bases between them. This CDR3 contains 13 residues.

This clone occurred a few times. This chain links TRBV5-1 with TRBJ2-2, with 10 bases fitting TRBD1. Losses at the gene ends were 3 bases for V and 1 base for J; bases not matched to a gene: 9. The length of the CDR3 is 18 residues. CDR1 SGHRS and CDR2 YFSETQ come from the germline V gene. CDR3 sequence: CASSWDRGSPKNTGELFF. The CDR3 DNA reads as TGCGCCAGCAGCTGGGACAGGGGTAGTCCAAAGAACACCGGGGAGCTGTTTTTT.

This sequence joins TRBV7-9 and TRBJ2-7, with D maybe TRBD2 (5 bases). The CDR3 spans 14 residues. Germline-derived CDR1 and CDR2 are SEHNR and FQNEAQ (reference sequence). Trimming took off 5 bases at V and 9 bases at J, with 20 bases between the two ends. CDR3 protein: CASSPNEGRLGQYF. The CDR3 region has the DNA TGTGCCAGCAGCCCTAACGAGGGCCGTCTAGGGCAGTACTTC.

The chain couples TRBV2 to TRBJ2-1; 10 bases agree with TRBD2. This CDR3 has 15 residues. In germline, CDR1 is SNHLY, CDR2 FYNNEI. With 0 bases clipped from V and 6 bases from J, the junction kept 2 bases outside the gene matches. Here the CDR3 DNA reads TGTGCCAGCAGTGAAGCAGCTAGCGGGAGCAATGAGCAGTTCTTC. Translation: CASSEAASGSNEQFF.

This clone has more than one count but fewer than ten. The V gene is TRBV19, the J gene TRBJ2-1, with 8 nucleotides matching TRBD1. J lost 2 bases, V lost 5 bases, and 5 bases had no gene match. CDR3 size: 15 residues. Germline V CDR1 and CDR2: LNHDA, SQIVND (reference sequence). The CDR3 sequence is CASSLDRAPYNEQFF. CDR3 DNA: TGTGCCAGTAGTTTGGACAGGGCCCCCTACAATGAGCAGTTCTTC.

This clone turned up a few times. This sequence joins TRBV6-5 and TRBJ2-7; 10 positions match TRBD1. The CDR3 sequence is 13 residues long. The V and J ends lost 6 bases and 3 bases, in that order; junction bases with no gene match: 2. CDR1 and CDR2 (germline): MNHEY, SVGAGI. CDR3 loop: CASRTGGHYEQYV. CDR3 DNA: TGTGCCAGCAGGACAGGGGGCCACTACGAGCAGTACGTC.

This clone was counted between two and nine times. The chain recombines TRBV29-1 with TRBJ1-1, with 8 positions matching TRBD1. The junction had 3 bases not matched to a gene; V was cut back by 5 bases and J by 1 base. From germline, CDR1 is SQVTM and CDR2 ANQGSEA. The CDR3 runs to 13 residues. Here the CDR3 reads CSVTQGANTEAFF. As DNA, the CDR3 is TGCAGCGTTACGCAGGGGGCGAACACTGAAGCTTTCTTT.

The V and J genes are TRBV7-9 and TRBJ2-7, with 14 bases fitting TRBD2. The germline CDR1 and CDR2 sequences are SEHNR and FQNEAQ (reference sequence). CDR3 length: 13 amino acids. After removal of 9 bases from V and 5 bases from J, the junction contained 3 bases not matched to a gene. CDR3 nucleotide sequence: TGTGCCAGTGGACTAGCGGGAGGCAACGAGCAGTACGTC. As protein: CASGLAGGNEQYV.

This clone has more than one count but fewer than ten. The chain is built from TRBV29-1 and TRBJ1-1, with 8 bases aligning to TRBD1. The CDR3 sequence is 13 residues long. V shed 4 bases and J 1 base; nucleotides not matched to a gene: 2. From germline, CDR1 is SQVTM and CDR2 ANQGSEA. The CDR3 loop is CSVAGGANTEAFF. CDR3 DNA sequence: TGCAGCGTTGCAGGGGGCGCGAACACTGAAGCTTTCTTT.

The chain links TRBV9 to TRBJ2-4, with 10 bases lining up with TRBD2. Germline CDR1 SGDLS, CDR2 YYNGEE. The CDR3 totals 20 residues. With V trimmed by 4 bases and J by 1 base, 17 bases remained unmatched. The DNA for the CDR3 is TGTGCCAGCAGCCCCAGCGGACTAGCGGATGAAGCGTGGGCCAAAAACATTCAGTACTTC. Its translation is CASSPSGLADEAWAKNIQYF. Filled out from reference TRBV9 and TRBJ2-4, the complete variable domain reads DSGVTQTPKHLITATGQRVTLRCSPRSGDLSVYWYQQSLDQGLQFLIQYYNGEERAKGNILERFSAQQFPDLHSELNLSSLELGDSALYFCASSPSGLADEAWAKNIQYFGAGTRLSVL.